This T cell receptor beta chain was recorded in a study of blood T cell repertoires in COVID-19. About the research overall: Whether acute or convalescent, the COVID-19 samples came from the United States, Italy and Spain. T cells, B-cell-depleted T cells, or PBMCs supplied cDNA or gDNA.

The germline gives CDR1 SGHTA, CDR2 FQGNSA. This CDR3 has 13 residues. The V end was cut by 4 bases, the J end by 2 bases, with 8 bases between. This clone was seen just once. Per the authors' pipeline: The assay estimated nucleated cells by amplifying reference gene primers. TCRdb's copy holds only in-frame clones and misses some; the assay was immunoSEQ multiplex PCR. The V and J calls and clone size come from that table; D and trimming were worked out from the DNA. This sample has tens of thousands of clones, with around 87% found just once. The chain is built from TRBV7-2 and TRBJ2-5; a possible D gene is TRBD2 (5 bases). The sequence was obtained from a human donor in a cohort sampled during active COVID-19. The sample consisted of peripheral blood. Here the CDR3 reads CASSSGLQETQYF. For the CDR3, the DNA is TGTGCCAGCAGCTCCGGACTGCAAGAGACCCAGTACTTC.